The clone carrying this TCR beta chain was observed a single time. These data belong to a study of cytomegalovirus exposure and HLA in healthy donors. Deletions cut 1 base from V and 2 bases from J, with 12 bases between. CDR3 size: 15 residues. The germline CDR1 and CDR2 sequences are SGHNT and YYREEE (reference sequence). Primers: 60 Vbeta forward and 13 Jbeta reverse. Clones were sequenced by immunoSEQ multiplex PCR, and TCRdb holds only the in-frame ones, with some missing. This sample carries 95,000 to 110,000 clones, approximately 78% of them seen once, and the ten largest clones take roughly 1.8%.

The chain is built from TRBV5-4 and TRBJ1-1; no reliable D call. The source material was PBMCs. The receptor comes from a woman aged 35 to 49 in good health and CMV-seronegative. The CDR3 spells CASSLKVVRNTEAFF. In nucleotides, the CDR3 is TGTGCCAGCAGCTTGAAAGTGGTCAGAAACACTGAAGCTTTCTTT.